One sample yielded the 12 T cell receptor beta chains listed below, sequenced in a study of blood T cell repertoires in COVID-19. Libraries were prepared by immunoSEQ multiplex PCR; TCRdb keeps only in-frame clonotypes and omits some of them. The sample yields roughly 210,000 clones, around 87% seen once. Specimen: PBMCs or T cells enriched from blood (not recorded which). The receptors shown here come from a man aged 25-45 years in a cohort exposed to, infected with or recovered from COVID-19 (not recorded which).

J is TRBJ1-1 and V is TRBV5-1; a weak D match, TRBD1 (5 bases). V gave up 4 bases and J gave up 5 bases, with 15 bases separating them. Germline V gives CDR1 SGHRS, CDR2 YFSETQ. The CDR3 loop spans 14 amino acids. In DNA, the CDR3 is TGCGCCAGCAGCCCGGGACTTCGAGGGACTGAAGCTTTCTTT. Amino acid sequence: CASSPGLRGTEAFF.

This chain connects TRBV7-9 to TRBJ2-3; tentative D call: TRBD1 (6 bases). CDR3 length equals 15 residues. V gave up 1 base and J gave up 2 bases, with 10 bases separating them. Germline values: CDR1 SEHNR, CDR2 FQNEAQ (reference sequence). CDR3 region: CASSLGGPFTDTQYF. The CDR3 nucleotides read TGTGCCAGCAGCTTAGGGGGGCCCTTCACAGATACGCAGTATTTT.

The V call is TRBV7-8, the J call TRBJ2-2; 16 nucleotides line up with TRBD2. This CDR3 has 23 amino acids. Germline V CDR1 and CDR2: SGHVS, FQNEAQ. After removal of 5 bases from V and 0 bases from J, the junction contained 18 bases not matched to a gene. The CDR3 sequence is CASSPQWGTSGRALLSNTGELFF. The CDR3, as DNA: TGTGCCAGCAGCCCGCAGTGGGGGACTAGCGGGAGGGCCCTCTTATCGAACACCGGGGAGCTGTTTTTT.

The chain employs TRBV13 and TRBJ2-7; D ambiguous. The CDR3 runs to 14 residues. Germline CDR1 PRHDT, CDR2 FYEKMQ (reference sequence). Trimming left V 5 bases short and J 3 bases short, with 14 bases between. CDR3 sequence: CASSTFGQDYEQYF. The DNA for the CDR3 is TGTGCCAGCAGCACATTTGGCCAGGACTACGAGCAGTACTTC.

The chain is built from TRBV2 and TRBJ1-5, with 9 nucleotides matching TRBD1. Germline lookup yields CDR1 SNHLY and CDR2 FYNNEI. The CDR3 length is 15 residues. Germline trimming cut 6 bases from V and 7 bases from J; bases unmatched to any gene: 10. In nucleotides, the CDR3 is TGTGCCAGCAGGGAAACAGGGGGCAGGTCGCAGCCCCAGCATTTT. This codes for CASRETGGRSQPQHF.

The chain uses TRBV6-5 and TRBJ2-1; no reliable D call. The CDR3 has 15 amino acids. The V end lost 7 bases, the J end lost 0 bases, and 13 bases lay between the germline ends. Germline V lookup: CDR1 MNHEY, CDR2 SVGAGI. CDR3 region: CASTYYPSSYNEQFF. CDR3 bases: TGTGCCAGCACCTACTACCCCAGCTCCTACAATGAGCAGTTCTTC.

The CDR3 protein is CASSQDSAGVSNEQFF. CDR3 sequence (DNA): TGTGCCAGCAGCCAAGATTCGGCAGGGGTGTCCAATGAGCAGTTCTTC. V and J are TRBV14 and TRBJ2-1; D might be TRBD1 (6 bases). This CDR3 spans 16 amino acids. The V gene lost 0 bases and the J gene lost 6 bases, with 15 bases spanning the gap. Per the germline V gene, CDR1 is SGHDN and CDR2 is FVKESK. The complete variable domain, with remaining parts taken from reference TRBV14 and TRBJ2-1, reads EAGVTQFPSHSVIEKGQTVTLRCDPISGHDNLYWYRRVMGKEIKFLLHFVKESKQDESGMPNNRFLAERTGGTYSTLKVQPAELEDSGVYFCASSQDSAGVSNEQFFGPGTRLTVL.

The chain recombines TRBV7-9 with TRBJ2-6; possible D gene TRBD2, 5 bases. Germline CDR1 SEHNR, CDR2 FQNEAQ (reference sequence). Trimming shortened V by 3 bases and J by 9 bases, and 15 bases separated the two germline ends. The CDR3 sequence is 15 residues long. This CDR3 reads CASSFGGSPGNVLTF. The DNA for the CDR3 is TGTGCCAGCAGCTTTGGTGGGAGCCCCGGCAACGTCCTGACTTTC.

This clone was observed many times. The chain carries TRBV2 and TRBJ1-1; D gene uncertain. The germline V gene encodes CDR1 SNHLY and CDR2 FYNNEI. This CDR3 comprises 14 residues. V was pared by 7 bases and J by 3 bases, with 15 bases between. As DNA, the CDR3 is TGTGCCAGCACATTCGCGCGCGGCGACACTGAAGCTTTCTTT. Translated: CASTFARGDTEAFF.

The chain employs TRBV10-2 and TRBJ2-7; TRBD2 might be the D (5 bases). The CDR3 has 15 residues. Germline V lookup: CDR1 WSHSY, CDR2 SAAADI. Trimming removed 0 bases from V and 2 bases from J, with 11 bases in between. CDR3 nucleotides: TGCGCCAGCAGTGAGTCTGCGGGCTACACCTACGAGCAGTACTTC. Encoded protein: CASSESAGYTYEQYF.

The V and J genes are TRBV24-1 and TRBJ2-7; weak D call: TRBD1 (5 bases). CDR3 size: 15 residues. V was pared by 1 base and J by 3 bases, with 12 bases between. The germline gives CDR1 KGHDR, CDR2 SFDVKD. CDR3 nucleotide sequence: TGTGCCACCAGTGATTTAGGAGCAGGGAACTACGAGCAGTACTTC. Translated: CATSDLGAGNYEQYF.

The chain uses TRBV27 and TRBJ1-2; unclear D gene. Germline V gene sequence: CDR1 MNHEY, CDR2 SMNVEV (reference sequence). The CDR3 consists of 15 residues. Trimming removed 2 bases from V and 1 base from J, with 11 bases in between. CDR3 nucleotide sequence: TGTGCCAGCAGTTTAGCGAAGAACTATAACTATGGCTACACCTTC. Residues: CASSLAKNYNYGYTF.